Sequencing of this T cell receptor beta chain was carried out in a study of cytomegalovirus exposure and HLA in healthy donors. The PCR had 60 Vbeta and 13 Jbeta primers. This table comes from immunoSEQ multiplex PCR, and its TCRdb copy is limited to in-frame clones, with some not included. The sample holds 100,000 to 150,000 clones, more than 60% seen once. Germline V gives CDR1 LNHDA, CDR2 SQIVND (reference sequence). The CDR3 consists of 15 residues. Trimming cost V 3 bases and J 8 bases, with 19 bases left between them. Overall study findings and caveats: Reportedly, cytomegalovirus status was diagnosed with high sensitivity and specificity.

Points on this clone: Antigen: not known.

The source material was PBMCs. This clonotype was sampled from a woman in her 40s in good health and CMV-seropositive. The chain links TRBV19 to TRBJ1-2, with D possibly matching TRBD1 (5 bases). DNA for the CDR3: TGTGCCAGTAGTATCCGACAGAACCCCCCAAGCGGCTACACCTTC. It specifies CASSIRQNPPSGYTF.